The 14 T cell receptor beta chains listed next were all sequenced from one sample in a study of CD8 T cells in ankylosing spondylitis. Overall study results and limits: Blood of patients with ankylosing spondylitis appeared to be characterized by a TCR beta motif of several highly homologous variants.

TCRdb reprocessed the 5' RACE reads with MiXCR, giving one entry per CDR3 protein. The sample lists around 100,000 distinct CDR3 sequences; roughly 8.8% were seen once. Their antigens remain unidentified. The sequenced sample consisted of blood, either unsorted or a sorted T cell fraction (not recorded which). These TCRs come from a male donor with ankylosing spondylitis.

Notes on this clonotype: This may arise from a read error, as a much more abundant clone is one base away. This is likely a read error, given that the CDR3 carries no conserved phenylalanine or tryptophan at its end. The genes are TRBV27 and TRBJ2-1; D not certain. The CDR3 totals 16 residues. In germline, CDR1 is MNHEY, CDR2 SMNVEV (reference sequence). The germline V and J ends were trimmed by 1 base and 1 base, with 11 bases remaining between them. This chain's CDR3 is CASSLYQTASYNEQFL. Written as DNA, the CDR3 is TGTGCCAGCAGTTTATACCAGACTGCATCCTACAATGAGCAGTTCTTA.

This clonotype was recorded many times. The chain has TRBV2 and TRBJ2-1; 10 bases map to TRBD2. The CDR3 spans 15 residues. Germline values: CDR1 SNHLY, CDR2 FYNNEI. The V segment lost 5 bases and the J segment 4 bases; nucleotides outside the gene matches: 5. The CDR3 DNA reads as TGTGCCAGCAGTCCTAGCGGGAGAGGGTACAATGAGCAGTTCTTC. Protein sequence: CASSPSGRGYNEQFF.

The sample holds a few counts of this clonotype. This chain joins TRBV20-1 and TRBJ1-1, with TRBD1 identical over 7 bases. Looked up from germline, CDR1 is DFQATT and CDR2 is SNEGSKA (reference sequence). V gave up 3 bases and J gave up 0 bases; unmatched junction bases: 7. The CDR3 runs to 15 residues. CDR3 protein: CSASPLGTVNTEAFF. In DNA form, the CDR3 reads TGCAGTGCTAGCCCACTCGGGACAGTGAACACTGAAGCTTTCTTT.

This clonotype was seen ten or more times. V is TRBV3-1 and J is TRBJ2-1; 7 bases line up with TRBD2. Germline V gene sequence: CDR1 LGHDT, CDR2 YNNKEL (reference sequence). The junction had 10 bases not matched to a gene; V was cut back by 5 bases and J by 0 bases. CDR3 length: 17 amino acids. The CDR3 DNA sequence: TGTGCCAGCAGCTCAAGGAACCTAGCGGACTCCTACAATGAGCAGTTCTTC. Its translation is CASSSRNLADSYNEQFF.

This chain joins TRBV24-1 and TRBJ2-5; D perhaps matches TRBD2 (5 bases). CDR3 size: 14 residues. V shed 1 base and J shed 1 base, with 6 bases lying between them. Germline lookup yields CDR1 KGHDR and CDR2 SFDVKD. CDR3 region: CATSDLGLQETQYF. The CDR3 DNA reads as TGTGCCACCAGTGATTTAGGACTCCAAGAGACCCAGTACTTC.

Turning to this clonotype: The germline gene is not matched at one end of the junction; a read error may be the cause. V usage is TRBV24-1 and J usage is TRBJ2-1; D may be TRBD2 (6 bases). Germline CDR1 is KGHDR and CDR2 is SFDVKD. The CDR3 contains 16 residues. The CDR3 DNA reads as TGTGCCACCAGTGATTTGGATAGCGGCAGCTACCATGAGCAGTTCTTC. Protein: CATSDLDSGSYHEQFF.

The chain is built from TRBV9 and TRBJ2-2; tentative D call: TRBD1 (6 bases). The ends were cut back, 3 bases at V and 3 bases at J, with 9 bases in the middle. CDR1 and CDR2 from the germline V gene are SGDLS and YYNGEE. The CDR3 totals 14 residues. CDR3 sequence reads: CASSAPGDTGELFF. CDR3 coding DNA: TGTGCCAGCAGCGCCCCAGGGGACACCGGGGAGCTGTTTTTT.

The chain joins TRBV21-1 to TRBJ2-7. TRBV21-1 is an annotated pseudogene. CDR3 length: 12 residues. CDR3 loop: CASSKVTYEQYV. CDR3 coding DNA: TGTGCCAGCAGCAAAGTAACCTACGAGCAGTACGTC.

Many counts were recorded for this clonotype. This sequence joins TRBV9 and TRBJ2-3; 9 bases line up with TRBD2. This CDR3 has 17 amino acids. Germline loops: CDR1 SGDLS, CDR2 YYNGEE. The V gene end was trimmed by 3 bases and the J gene end by 4 bases; junction bases not matched to a gene: 12. CDR3 sequence: CASSDNRASGVSDTQYF. CDR3 DNA sequence: TGTGCCAGCAGCGACAACCGGGCTAGCGGGGTTTCAGATACGCAGTATTTT.

This chain joins TRBV2 and TRBJ2-1; 10 bases line up with TRBD2. CDR1 is SNHLY and CDR2 is FYNNEI in the germline V gene. Unmatched junction bases numbered 7, after V lost 2 bases and J lost 9 bases. This CDR3 comprises 15 residues. CDR3 region: CASSEFTSGTVEQFF. For the CDR3, the DNA is TGTGCCAGCAGTGAATTTACTAGCGGGACGGTTGAGCAGTTCTTC.

This clonotype occurred a few times. This sequence joins TRBV5-5 and TRBJ1-5, with TRBD1 matching over 9 bases. Germline V CDR1 and CDR2: SGHKS, YYEKEE (reference sequence). This CDR3 has 15 residues. Losses at the gene ends were 4 bases for V and 7 bases for J; bases not matched to a gene: 9. Here the CDR3 reads CASSEGTGLFQPQHF. CDR3 sequence (DNA): TGTGCCAGCAGCGAGGGGACAGGGCTTTTCCAGCCCCAGCATTTT.

The chain has TRBV27 and TRBJ1-2, with TRBD1 identical over 7 bases. Germline V gives CDR1 MNHEY, CDR2 SMNVEV (reference sequence). The trim removed 5 bases at V and 7 bases at J, leaving 13 bases unmatched. This CDR3 spans 15 amino acids. CDR3: CASSPIPDREGGYTF. The CDR3 DNA sequence: TGTGCCAGCAGTCCCATCCCCGACAGGGAAGGTGGCTACACCTTC.

This chain links TRBV5-1 with TRBJ2-1, with D possibly being TRBD1 (6 bases). This CDR3 contains 14 residues. V was clipped by 4 bases and J by 9 bases, with 17 bases between them. The germline V gene has CDR1 SGHRS and CDR2 YFSETQ. The CDR3: CASSAARTAREQFF. The CDR3 coding sequence is TGCGCCAGCAGCGCCGCCCGGACAGCCCGTGAGCAGTTCTTC.

In its sample, this clonotype was seen many times. The chain combines TRBV5-1 with TRBJ1-1; 10 positions match TRBD1. Per the germline V gene, CDR1 is SGHRS and CDR2 is YFSETQ. This CDR3 has 15 amino acids. J was trimmed by 1 base and V by 3 bases; bases with no gene match: 3. CDR3 region: CASSYGTGANTEAFF. The DNA of the CDR3 is TGCGCCAGCAGCTACGGGACAGGGGCGAACACTGAAGCTTTCTTT.